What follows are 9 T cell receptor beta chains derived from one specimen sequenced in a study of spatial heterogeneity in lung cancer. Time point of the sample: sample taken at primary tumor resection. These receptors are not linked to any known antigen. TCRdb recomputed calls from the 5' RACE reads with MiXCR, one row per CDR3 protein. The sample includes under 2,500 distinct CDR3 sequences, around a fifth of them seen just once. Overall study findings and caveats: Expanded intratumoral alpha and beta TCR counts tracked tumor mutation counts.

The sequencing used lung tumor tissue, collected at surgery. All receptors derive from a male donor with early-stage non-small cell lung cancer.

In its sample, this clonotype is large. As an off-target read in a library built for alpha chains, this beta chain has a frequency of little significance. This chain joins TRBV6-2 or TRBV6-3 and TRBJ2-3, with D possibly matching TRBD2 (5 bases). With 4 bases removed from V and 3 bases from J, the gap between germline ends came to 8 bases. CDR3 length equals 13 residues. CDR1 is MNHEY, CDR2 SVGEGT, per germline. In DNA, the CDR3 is TGTGCCAGCAGTTTCGAGGGTACAGATACGCAGTATTTT. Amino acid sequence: CASSFEGTDTQYF.

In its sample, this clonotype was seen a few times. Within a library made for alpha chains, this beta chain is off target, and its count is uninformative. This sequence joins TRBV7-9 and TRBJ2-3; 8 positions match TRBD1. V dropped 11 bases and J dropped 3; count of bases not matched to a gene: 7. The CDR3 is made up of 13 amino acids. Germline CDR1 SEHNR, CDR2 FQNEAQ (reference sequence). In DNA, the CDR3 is TGTGCCGGGGGGACAGGTCTTACAGATACGCAGTATTTT. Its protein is CAGGTGLTDTQYF.

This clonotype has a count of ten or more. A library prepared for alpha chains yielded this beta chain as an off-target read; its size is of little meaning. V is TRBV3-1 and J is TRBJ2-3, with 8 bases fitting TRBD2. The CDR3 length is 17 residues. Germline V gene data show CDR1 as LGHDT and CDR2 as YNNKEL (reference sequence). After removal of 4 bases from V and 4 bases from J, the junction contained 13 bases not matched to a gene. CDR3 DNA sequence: TGTGCCAGCAGCCCCGACATCTACTCTAGCGGGTCAGATACGCAGTATTTT. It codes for CASSPDIYSSGSDTQYF.

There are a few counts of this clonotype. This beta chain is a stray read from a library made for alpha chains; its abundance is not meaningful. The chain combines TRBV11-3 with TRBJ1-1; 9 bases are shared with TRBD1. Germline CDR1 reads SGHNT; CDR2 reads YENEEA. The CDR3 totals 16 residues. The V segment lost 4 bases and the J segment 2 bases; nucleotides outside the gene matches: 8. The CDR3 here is CASSSGQGSGNTEAFF. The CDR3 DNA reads TGTGCCAGCAGCTCCGGACAGGGGAGCGGTAACACTGAAGCTTTCTTT. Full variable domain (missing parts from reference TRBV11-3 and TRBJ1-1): EAGVVQSPRYKIIEKKQPVAFWCNPISGHNTLYWYLQNLGQGPELLIRYENEEAVDDSQLPKDRFSAERLKGVDSTLKIQPAELGDSAVYLCASSSGQGSGNTEAFFGQGTRLTVV.

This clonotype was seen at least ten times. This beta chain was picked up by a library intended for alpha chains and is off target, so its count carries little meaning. As DNA, the CDR3 is TGTGCCAGCAGCCAAGAGAAGGGGGTGATAACTGAAGCTTTCTTT. Encoded protein: CASSQEKGVITEAFF. V gene TRBV3-1 combines with J gene TRBJ1-1, with a weak D call TRBD1 (6 bases). This CDR3 is 15 amino acids long. Trimming cost V 0 bases and J 5 bases, with 13 bases left between them. Germline V lookup: CDR1 LGHDT, CDR2 YNNKEL (reference sequence).

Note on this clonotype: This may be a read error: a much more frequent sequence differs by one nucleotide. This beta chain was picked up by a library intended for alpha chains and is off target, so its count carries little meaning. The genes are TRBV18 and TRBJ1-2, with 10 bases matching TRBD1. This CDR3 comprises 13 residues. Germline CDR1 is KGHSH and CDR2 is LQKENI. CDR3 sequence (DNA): TGTTCCAGCTCGCCCGGGACAGGGGTTGGCTACACCTTC. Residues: CSSSPGTGVGYTF.

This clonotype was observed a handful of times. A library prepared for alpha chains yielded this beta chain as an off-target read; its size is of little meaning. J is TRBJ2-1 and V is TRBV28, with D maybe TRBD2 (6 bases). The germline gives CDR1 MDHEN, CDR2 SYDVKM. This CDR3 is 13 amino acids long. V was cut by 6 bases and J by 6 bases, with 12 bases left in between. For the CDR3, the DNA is TGTGCCAGCAGACTCGGGACTGCCAATGAGCAGTTCTTC. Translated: CASRLGTANEQFF. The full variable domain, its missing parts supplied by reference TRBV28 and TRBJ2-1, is DVKVTQSSRYLVKRTGEKVFLECVQDMDHENMFWYRQDPGLGLRLIYFSYDVKMKEKGDIPEGYSVSREKKERFSLILESASTNQTSMYLCASRLGTANEQFFGPGTRLTVL.

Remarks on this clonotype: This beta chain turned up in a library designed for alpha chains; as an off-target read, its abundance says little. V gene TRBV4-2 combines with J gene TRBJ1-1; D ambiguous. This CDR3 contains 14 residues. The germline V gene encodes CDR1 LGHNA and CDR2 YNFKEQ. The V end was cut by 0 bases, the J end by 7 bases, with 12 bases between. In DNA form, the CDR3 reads TGTGCCAGCAGCCAAGATGACGGTCTGAATGAAGCTTTCTTT. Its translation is CASSQDDGLNEAFF.

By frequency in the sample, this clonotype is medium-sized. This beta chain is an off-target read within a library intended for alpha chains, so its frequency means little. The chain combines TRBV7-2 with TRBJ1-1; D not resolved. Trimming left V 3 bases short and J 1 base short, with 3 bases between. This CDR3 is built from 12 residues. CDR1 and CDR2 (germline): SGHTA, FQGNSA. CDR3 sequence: CASSLTNTEAFF. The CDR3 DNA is TGTGCCAGCAGCTTGACGAACACTGAAGCTTTCTTT. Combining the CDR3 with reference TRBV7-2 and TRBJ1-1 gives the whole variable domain GAGVSQSPSNKVTEKGKDVELRCDPISGHTALYWYRQSLGQGLEFLIYFQGNSAPDKSGLPSDRFSAERTGGSVSTLTIQRTQQEDSAVYLCASSLTNTEAFFGQGTRLTVV.